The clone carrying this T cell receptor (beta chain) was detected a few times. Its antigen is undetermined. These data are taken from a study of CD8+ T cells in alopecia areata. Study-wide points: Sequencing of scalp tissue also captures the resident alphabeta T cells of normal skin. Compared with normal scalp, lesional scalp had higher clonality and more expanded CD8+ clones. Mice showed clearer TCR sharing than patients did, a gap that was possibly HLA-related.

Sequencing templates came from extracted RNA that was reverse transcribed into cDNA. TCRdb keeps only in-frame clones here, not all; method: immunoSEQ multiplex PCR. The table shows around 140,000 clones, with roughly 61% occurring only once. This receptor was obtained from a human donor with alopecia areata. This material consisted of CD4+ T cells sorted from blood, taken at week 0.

CDR3 in DNA: TGTGCCAGCAGCCGGACGATCGATAGCAATCAGCCCCAGCATTTT. Translating gives CASSRTIDSNQPQHF. This chain connects TRBV2 to TRBJ1-5; no firm D call. CDR3 length: 15 residues. The V end lost 6 bases, the J end lost 0 bases, and 12 bases lay between the germline ends. Germline lookup yields CDR1 SNHLY and CDR2 FYNNEI. Full variable domain (remainder filled in from reference TRBV2 and TRBJ1-5): EPEVTQTPSHQVTQMGQEVILRCVPISNHLYFYWYRQILGQKVEFLVSFYNNEISEKSEIFDDQFSVERPDGSNFTLKIRSTKLEDSAMYFCASSRTIDSNQPQHFGDGTRLSIL.